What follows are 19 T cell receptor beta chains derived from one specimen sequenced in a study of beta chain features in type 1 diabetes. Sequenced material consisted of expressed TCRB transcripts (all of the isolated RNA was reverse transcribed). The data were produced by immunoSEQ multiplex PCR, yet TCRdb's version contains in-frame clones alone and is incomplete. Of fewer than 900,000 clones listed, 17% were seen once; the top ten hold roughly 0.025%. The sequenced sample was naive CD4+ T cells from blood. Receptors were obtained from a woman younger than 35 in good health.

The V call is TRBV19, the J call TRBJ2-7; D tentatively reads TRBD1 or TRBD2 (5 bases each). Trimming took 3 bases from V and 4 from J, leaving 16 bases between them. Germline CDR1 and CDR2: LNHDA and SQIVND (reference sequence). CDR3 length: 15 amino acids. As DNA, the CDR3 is TGTGCCAGTAGTATTGGTCTGAGGGGCGTGTACGAGCAGTACTTC. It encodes CASSIGLRGVYEQYF.

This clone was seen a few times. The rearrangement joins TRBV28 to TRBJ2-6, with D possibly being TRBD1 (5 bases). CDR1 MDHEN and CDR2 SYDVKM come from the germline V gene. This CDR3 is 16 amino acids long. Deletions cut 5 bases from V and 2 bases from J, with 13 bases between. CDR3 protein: CASSPLEQAGANVLTF. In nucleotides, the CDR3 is TGTGCCAGCAGTCCCCTCGAACAGGCTGGGGCCAACGTCCTGACTTTC.

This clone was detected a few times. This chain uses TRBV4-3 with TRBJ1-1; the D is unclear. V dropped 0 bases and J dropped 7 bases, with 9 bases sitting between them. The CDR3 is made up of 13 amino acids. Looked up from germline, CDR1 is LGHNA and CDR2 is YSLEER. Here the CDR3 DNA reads TGCGCCAGCAGCCAAGATTTGGCCTTTGAAGCTTTCTTT. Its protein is CASSQDLAFEAFF.

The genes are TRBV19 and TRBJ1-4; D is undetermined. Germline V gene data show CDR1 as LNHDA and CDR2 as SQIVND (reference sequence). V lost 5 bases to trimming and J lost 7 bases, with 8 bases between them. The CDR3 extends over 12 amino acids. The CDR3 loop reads CASSSSGEKLFF. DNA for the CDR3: TGTGCCAGTAGTTCGTCGGGTGAAAAACTGTTTTTT.

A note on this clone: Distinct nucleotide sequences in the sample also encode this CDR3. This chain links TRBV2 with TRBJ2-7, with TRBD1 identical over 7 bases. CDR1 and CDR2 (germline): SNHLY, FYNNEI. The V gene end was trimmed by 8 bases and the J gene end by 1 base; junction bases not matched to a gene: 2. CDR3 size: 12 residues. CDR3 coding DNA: TGTGCCAGCCGACAGGGTTCCTACGAGCAGTACTTC. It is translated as CASRQGSYEQYF.

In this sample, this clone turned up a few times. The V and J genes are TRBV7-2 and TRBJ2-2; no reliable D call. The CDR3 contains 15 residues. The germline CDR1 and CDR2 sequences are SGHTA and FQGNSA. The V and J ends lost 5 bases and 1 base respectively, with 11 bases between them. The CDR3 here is CASSARHENTGELFF. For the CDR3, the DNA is TGTGCCAGCAGCGCCCGACACGAGAACACCGGGGAGCTGTTTTTT.

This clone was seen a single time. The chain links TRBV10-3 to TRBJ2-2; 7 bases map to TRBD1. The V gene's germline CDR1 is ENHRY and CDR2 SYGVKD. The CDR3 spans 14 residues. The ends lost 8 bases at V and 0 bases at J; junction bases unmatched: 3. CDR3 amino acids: CAIGDRTNTGELFF. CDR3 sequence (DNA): TGTGCCATCGGGGACAGAACGAACACCGGGGAGCTGTTTTTT.

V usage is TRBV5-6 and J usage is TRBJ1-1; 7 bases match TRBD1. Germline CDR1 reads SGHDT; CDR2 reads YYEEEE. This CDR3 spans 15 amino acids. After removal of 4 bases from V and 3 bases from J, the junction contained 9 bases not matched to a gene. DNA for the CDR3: TGTGCCAGCAGCGTGACAGGGAGGGGGGACACTGAAGCTTTCTTT. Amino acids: CASSVTGRGDTEAFF.

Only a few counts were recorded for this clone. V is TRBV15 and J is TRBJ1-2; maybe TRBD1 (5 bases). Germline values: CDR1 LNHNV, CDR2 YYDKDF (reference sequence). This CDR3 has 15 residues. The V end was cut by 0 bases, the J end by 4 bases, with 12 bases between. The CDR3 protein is CATSRDPQRGYGYTF. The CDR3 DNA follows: TGTGCCACCAGCAGAGACCCACAAAGGGGCTATGGCTACACCTTC.

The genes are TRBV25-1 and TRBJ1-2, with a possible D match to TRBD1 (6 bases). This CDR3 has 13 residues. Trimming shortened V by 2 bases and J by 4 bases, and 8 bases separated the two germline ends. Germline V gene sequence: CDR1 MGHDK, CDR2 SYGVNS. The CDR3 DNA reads TGTGCCAGCAGTGAAGGGGGGCTCTATGGCTACACCTTC. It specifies CASSEGGLYGYTF.

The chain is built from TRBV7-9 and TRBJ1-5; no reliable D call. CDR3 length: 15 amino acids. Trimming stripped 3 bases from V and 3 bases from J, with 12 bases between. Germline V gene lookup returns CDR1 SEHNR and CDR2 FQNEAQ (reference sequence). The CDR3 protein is CASSLGSTNNQPQHF. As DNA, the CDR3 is TGTGCCAGCAGCTTGGGCAGTACCAACAATCAGCCCCAGCATTTT.

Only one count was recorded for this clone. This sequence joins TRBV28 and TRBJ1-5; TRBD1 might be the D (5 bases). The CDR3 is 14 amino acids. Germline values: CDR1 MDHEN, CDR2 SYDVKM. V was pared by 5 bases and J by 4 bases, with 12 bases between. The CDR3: CASSRQRDNQPQHF. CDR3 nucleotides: TGTGCCAGCAGTAGACAGAGAGATAATCAGCCCCAGCATTTT.

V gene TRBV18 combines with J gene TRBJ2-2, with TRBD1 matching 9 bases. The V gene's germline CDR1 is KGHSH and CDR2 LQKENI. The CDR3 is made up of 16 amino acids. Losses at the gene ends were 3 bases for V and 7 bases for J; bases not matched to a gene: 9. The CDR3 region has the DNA TGTGCCAGCTCACCTCCCGGGACAGGGCTTCACGGGGAGCTGTTTTTT. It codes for CASSPPGTGLHGELFF.

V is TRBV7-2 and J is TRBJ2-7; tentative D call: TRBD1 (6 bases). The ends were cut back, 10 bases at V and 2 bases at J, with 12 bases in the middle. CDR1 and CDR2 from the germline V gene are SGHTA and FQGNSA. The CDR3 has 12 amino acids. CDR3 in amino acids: CAIGQLPYEQYF. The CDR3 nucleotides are TGTGCCATTGGACAGCTCCCCTACGAGCAGTACTTC.

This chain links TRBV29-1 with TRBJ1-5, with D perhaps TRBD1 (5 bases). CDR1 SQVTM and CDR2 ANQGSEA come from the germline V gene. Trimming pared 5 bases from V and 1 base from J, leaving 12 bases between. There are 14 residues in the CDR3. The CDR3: CSVIQGGSNQPQHF. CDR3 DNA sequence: TGCAGCGTTATTCAGGGAGGCAGCAATCAGCCCCAGCATTTT.

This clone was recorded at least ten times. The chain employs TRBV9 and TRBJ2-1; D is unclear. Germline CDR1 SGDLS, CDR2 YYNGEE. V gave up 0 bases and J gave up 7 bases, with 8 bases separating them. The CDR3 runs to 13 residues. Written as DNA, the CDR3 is TGTGCCAGCAGCGTAGATCAGTTTAATGAGCAGTTCTTC. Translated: CASSVDQFNEQFF. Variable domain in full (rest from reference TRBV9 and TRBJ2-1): DSGVTQTPKHLITATGQRVTLRCSPRSGDLSVYWYQQSLDQGLQFLIQYYNGEERAKGNILERFSAQQFPDLHSELNLSSLELGDSALYFCASSVDQFNEQFFGPGTRLTVL.

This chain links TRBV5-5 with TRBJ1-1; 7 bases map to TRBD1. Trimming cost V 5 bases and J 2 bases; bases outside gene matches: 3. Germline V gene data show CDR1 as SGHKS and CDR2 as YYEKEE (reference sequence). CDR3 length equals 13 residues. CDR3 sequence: CASRRTGNTEAFF. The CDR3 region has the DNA TGTGCCAGCAGAAGGACAGGAAACACTGAAGCTTTCTTT.

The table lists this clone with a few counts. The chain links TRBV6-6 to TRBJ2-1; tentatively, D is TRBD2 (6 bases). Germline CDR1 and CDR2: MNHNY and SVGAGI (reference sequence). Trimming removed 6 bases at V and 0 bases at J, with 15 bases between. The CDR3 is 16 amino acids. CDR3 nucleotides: TGTGCCAGCAGCCACAATAGCGGTCCCTCCTACAATGAGCAGTTCTTC. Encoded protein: CASSHNSGPSYNEQFF.

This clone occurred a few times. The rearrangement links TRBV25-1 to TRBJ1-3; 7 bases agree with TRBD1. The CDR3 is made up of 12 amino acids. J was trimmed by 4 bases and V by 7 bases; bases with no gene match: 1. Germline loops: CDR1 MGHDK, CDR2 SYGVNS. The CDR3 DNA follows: TGTGCCAGCATGGGACAGGGAAACACCATATATTTT. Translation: CASMGQGNTIYF.